These 13 T cell receptor beta chains were all obtained from the same sample, sequenced in a study of siplizumab effects on memory and regulatory T cells. TCRdb's copy holds only in-frame clones and misses some; the assay was immunoSEQ multiplex PCR. In the table there are nearly 95,000 clones, 94% of which are singletons. Sample: non-Treg CD4+ T cells sorted from blood. Every receptor here comes from a human donor in good health.

This clone was seen a single time. This rearrangement joins TRBV19 to TRBJ2-2, with D perhaps TRBD1 (5 bases). CDR1 and CDR2 (germline): LNHDA, SQIVND (reference sequence). Trimming removed 6 bases from V and 2 bases from J, with 16 bases in between. The CDR3 sequence is 16 residues long. The DNA of the CDR3 is TGTGCCAGTAGAGCTGAGTCCAGGGCCAACACCGGGGAGCTGTTTTTT. Its protein is CASRAESRANTGELFF.

This rearrangement joins TRBV10-3 to TRBJ2-1; 7 nucleotides align to TRBD1. J lost 3 bases, V lost 0 bases, and 5 bases had no gene match. The CDR3 runs 16 residues. Germline CDR1 reads ENHRY; CDR2 reads SYGVKD. CDR3 sequence reads: CAISESTGQNYNEQFF. The CDR3 bases are TGTGCCATCAGTGAGTCGACGGGACAGAACTACAATGAGCAGTTCTTC.

J is TRBJ1-5 and V is TRBV7-8, with TRBD1 matching over 9 bases. The CDR3 is 15 amino acids. The germline CDR1 and CDR2 sequences are SGHVS and FQNEAQ. V was clipped by 5 bases and J by 6 bases; unmatched bases: 8. The DNA for the CDR3 is TGTGCCAGCAGCGACCGGGGACAGGGCGTTCAGCCCCAGCATTTT. This encodes CASSDRGQGVQPQHF.

The V gene is TRBV4-1, the J gene TRBJ2-7; D is ambiguous. The V end lost 0 bases, the J end lost 3 bases, and 6 bases lay between the germline ends. This CDR3 spans 13 amino acids. Germline V gene lookup returns CDR1 MGHRA and CDR2 YSYEKL. CDR3 sequence reads: CASSQEPNYEQYF. The CDR3 bases are TGCGCCAGCAGCCAAGAACCCAACTACGAGCAGTACTTC.

The V call is TRBV7-2, the J call TRBJ1-1; 7 bases fit TRBD1. The CDR3 is 13 residues long. V lost 3 bases and J lost 4; bases outside the gene matches: 2. Per the germline V gene, CDR1 is SGHTA and CDR2 is FQGNSA. The CDR3 coding sequence is TGTGCCAGCAGCTTGACAGGGAGCACTGAAGCTTTCTTT. This gives the protein CASSLTGSTEAFF.

This chain links TRBV7-8 with TRBJ2-2, with D uncertain. CDR3 size: 12 residues. Germline loops: CDR1 SGHVS, CDR2 FQNEAQ. The V and J ends lost 2 bases and 6 bases respectively, with 4 bases between them. CDR3 region: CASSLSSGELFF. CDR3 DNA sequence: TGTGCCAGCAGCTTATCGTCCGGGGAGCTGTTTTTT.

The rearrangement joins TRBV15 to TRBJ1-1; the D is unclear. This CDR3 contains 13 residues. The germline CDR1 and CDR2 sequences are LNHNV and YYDKDF (reference sequence). Trimming removed 5 bases from V and 0 bases from J, with 7 bases in between. CDR3 in DNA: TGTGCCACCAGCTCCCACCTGAACACTGAAGCTTTCTTT. Residues: CATSSHLNTEAFF.

J is TRBJ1-5 and V is TRBV5-1; D not certain. Trimming took 0 bases from V and 2 from J, leaving 9 bases between them. The CDR3 runs to 15 residues. Per germline, CDR1 SGHRS and CDR2 YFSETQ. The CDR3 sequence is CASSLVPGGNQPQHF. The CDR3 DNA is TGCGCCAGCAGCTTGGTCCCAGGAGGCAATCAGCCCCAGCATTTT.

CDR3 amino acids: CAWSVWGGLNTEAFF. CDR3 in DNA: TGTGCCTGGAGTGTATGGGGCGGTCTAAACACTGAAGCTTTCTTT. V usage is TRBV30 and J usage is TRBJ1-1; D possibly corresponds to TRBD1 (5 bases). The V and J ends lost 0 bases and 2 bases respectively, with 13 bases between them. The CDR3 is made up of 15 amino acids. Germline V CDR1 and CDR2: GTSNPN, SVGIG (reference sequence). Full variable domain (missing parts from reference TRBV30 and TRBJ1-1): SQTIHQWPATLVQPVGSPLSLECTVEGTSNPNLYWYRQAAGRGLQLLFYSVGIGQISSEVPQNLSASRPQDRQFILSSKKLLLSDSGFYLCAWSVWGGLNTEAFFGQGTRLTVV.

The chain is built from TRBV6-5 and TRBJ1-6; no reliable D call. CDR3 length: 14 residues. The V gene's germline CDR1 is MNHEY and CDR2 SVGAGI. The V and J ends lost 6 bases and 6 bases respectively, with 12 bases between them. The CDR3: CASSPHRANSPLHF. The DNA of the CDR3 is TGTGCCAGCAGCCCCCACCGGGCTAATTCACCCCTCCACTTT.

The rearrangement joins TRBV5-4 to TRBJ1-1; D unresolved. The length of the CDR3 is 15 residues. In germline, CDR1 is SGHNT, CDR2 YYREEE (reference sequence). Trimming left V 1 base short and J 1 base short, with 11 bases between. The CDR3 reads CASSLTAVRNTEAFF. The CDR3 nucleotides read TGTGCCAGCAGCTTGACTGCGGTTAGGAACACTGAAGCTTTCTTT.

The V gene is TRBV6-5, the J gene TRBJ2-7; 11 bases agree with TRBD2. The CDR3 loop spans 15 amino acids. In germline, CDR1 is MNHEY, CDR2 SVGAGI. J lost 3 bases, V lost 0 bases, and 1 base had no gene match. The CDR3 DNA is TGTGCCAGCAGTTACTCACTAGCGGGAGTCTACGAGCAGTACTTC. This encodes CASSYSLAGVYEQYF.

The chain has TRBV6-1 and TRBJ1-1, with 7 bases lining up with TRBD1. Germline-derived CDR1 and CDR2 are MNHNS and SASEGT. The CDR3 is 14 residues long. Losses at the gene ends were 11 bases for V and 3 bases for J; bases not matched to a gene: 12. The CDR3 nucleotides read TGTGCCTACAACCGAGGGGGCGCCGACACTGAAGCTTTCTTT. It encodes CAYNRGGADTEAFF.